This T cell receptor (beta chain) was captured by sequencing in a study of molecular identifiers for immune sequencing clone quantification (dated by TCRdb to 2016 to 2019). Study-level background: For a replicate experiment, the RNA from either approximately 20,000 or 100,000 naive CD8 T cells was divided into five aliquots, and four of those aliquots went on to sequencing. CD8 T cells were used in a methods study to benchmark molecular-identifier clustering-based TCR repertoire sequencing (MIDCIRS) and TCR RNA copy counting. The full study reports these points: Spiked-in Jurkat TCR RNA equivalent to a single cell was reported to be detectable even among approximately 1 million naive CD8 T cells. Identical TCR molecules sharing a barcode could cause highly expanded clone sizes to be underestimated. The naive libraries included spiked-in Jurkat TCR RNA (10 copies' worth), and this Jurkat TCR RNA is not part of the donor repertoire. When barcode sub-clustering was left out, chimeric consensus sequences inflated TCR diversity, with chimeras reaching as high as 47%. About 3 recovered TCR RNA copies per cell were obtained by modeling, versus about 9 by digital PCR, implying a capture efficiency of 25% to 30%. In CMV-specific effector cells, clones with more than 20 RNA copies accounted for over 98% of molecules, whereas in naive cells such clones accounted for under 1%.

Library prep was done by PCR. The sequencer was a NextSeq 500. Bulk TCR libraries were prepared as previously described, using TCR primers listed in Table S5. Total RNA was purified with the Qiagen AllPrep DNA/RNA kit. Reads from multiple sequencing runs of the same library were pooled before analysis. The study's processing was this. Reads were retained only if their TCR constant sequence matched exactly, and those retained reads were trimmed to 150 nt and grouped according to their 12-nt molecular barcodes. Within each barcode group, reads were sub-clustered at a 15% Levenshtein threshold, and quality-weighted consensus sequences were built per RNA molecule. Non-functional sequences were filtered out, along with any lower-count sequence sitting one edit away from another sequence. On the basis of fitting two negative binomial distributions, barcode sub-clusters with fewer than 20% of the maximum read count were discarded. In-frame beta chains were kept once TCRdb had trimmed the public reads at Q25 with fastp and called clones with MiXCR. Each CDR3 protein appears once, grouped with its most common genes and DNA. The authors' filters were not applied to this entry. The sample table records hundreds of thousands of distinct CDR3 sequences; over 25% of these occur just once. Of the sample, 0.75% to 0.8% is held by the ten largest clones.

Libraries of naive CD8 T cells were built from approximately 20,000 to 1,000,000 sorted cells, with 10%, 30% or 50% of the purified RNA used. On a BD FACSAria II, naive CD8 T cells were FACS-sorted as CD8+CD4-CCR7+CD45RA+ and collected into RLT Plus buffer. To test detection sensitivity, Jurkat RNA equal to some 11 TCR copies was added to samples of roughly 19,000-1,100,000 naive CD8 T cells. Enrichment of CD8 T cells was performed with RosetteSep CD8+ T Cell Enrichment Cocktail and Ficoll-Paque, after which ACK red cell lysis was carried out. The sample holds many counts of this clonotype. This clone's antigen is unknown. Nothing much larger sits one base from this clone, and base qualities are not available. V is shortened by 4 bases, J by 4 bases, and the region joining them spans 10 bases. The CDR3 covers 15 residues, taking in both the cysteine and the phenylalanine. The DNA shown is the 45-base CDR3, in frame from base 1. The CDR1 and CDR2 encoded by the germline V gene are KGHDR and SFDVKD.

What was sequenced was naive CD8+ T cells from blood, with Jurkat cell RNA spiked in. The cell subset or site label corresponds to: FACS-sorted CD8+CD4-CCR7+CD45RA+ naive T cells. The sequence joins TRBV24-1 to TRBJ2-6; the D segment could be TRBD1, given 6 matching bases. The TCR originated in a human donor in good health. Some libraries in this study had Jurkat cell RNA spiked in. CDR3 region: CATSDTGSGANVLTF. Read as DNA, the sequence is TGTGCCACCAGTGACACAGGGTCAGGGGCCAACGTCCTGACTTTC.